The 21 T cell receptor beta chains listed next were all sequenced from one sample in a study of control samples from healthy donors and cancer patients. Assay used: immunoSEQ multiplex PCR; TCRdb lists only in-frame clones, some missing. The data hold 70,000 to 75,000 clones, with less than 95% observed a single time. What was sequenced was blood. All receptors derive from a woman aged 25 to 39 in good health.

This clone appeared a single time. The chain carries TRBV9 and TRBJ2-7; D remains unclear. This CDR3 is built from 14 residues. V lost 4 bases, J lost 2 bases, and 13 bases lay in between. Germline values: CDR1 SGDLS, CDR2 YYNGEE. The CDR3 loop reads CASSPEDDAYEQYV. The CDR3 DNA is TGTGCCAGCAGCCCCGAGGACGATGCCTACGAGCAGTACGTC.

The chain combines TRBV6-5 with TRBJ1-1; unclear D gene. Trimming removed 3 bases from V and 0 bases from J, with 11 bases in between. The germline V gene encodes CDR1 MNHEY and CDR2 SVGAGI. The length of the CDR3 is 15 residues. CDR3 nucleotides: TGTGCCAGCAGTTATTTCAATCAAATGAACACTGAAGCTTTCTTT. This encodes CASSYFNQMNTEAFF.

The CDR3: CASSLSNRGYGYTF. The DNA of the CDR3 is TGTGCCAGCAGTTTATCAAACAGGGGCTATGGCTACACCTTC. This chain links TRBV27 with TRBJ1-2, with TRBD1 matching over 7 bases. This CDR3 region has 14 residues. V was pared by 0 bases and J by 4 bases, with 2 bases of the junction left unmatched. Per germline, CDR1 MNHEY and CDR2 SMNVEV (reference sequence).

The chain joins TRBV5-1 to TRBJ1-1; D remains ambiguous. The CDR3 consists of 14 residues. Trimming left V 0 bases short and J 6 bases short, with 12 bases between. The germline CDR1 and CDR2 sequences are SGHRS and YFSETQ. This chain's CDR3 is CASSLEGSRAEAFF. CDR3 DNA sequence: TGCGCCAGCAGCTTGGAAGGGTCTAGGGCTGAAGCTTTCTTT.

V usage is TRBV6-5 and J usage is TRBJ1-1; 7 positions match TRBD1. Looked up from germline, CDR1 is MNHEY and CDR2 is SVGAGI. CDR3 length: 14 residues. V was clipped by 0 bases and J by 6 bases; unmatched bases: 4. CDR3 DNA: TGTGCCAGCAGTTACTCGACAGGGTATGCTGAAGCTTTCTTT. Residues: CASSYSTGYAEAFF.

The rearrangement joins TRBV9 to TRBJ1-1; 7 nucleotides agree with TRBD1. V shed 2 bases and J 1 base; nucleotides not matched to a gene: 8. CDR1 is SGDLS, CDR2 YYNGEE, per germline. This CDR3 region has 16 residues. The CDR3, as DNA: TGTGCCAGCAGCGTGACAGGGACAGCCAAGAACACTGAAGCTTTCTTT. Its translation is CASSVTGTAKNTEAFF.

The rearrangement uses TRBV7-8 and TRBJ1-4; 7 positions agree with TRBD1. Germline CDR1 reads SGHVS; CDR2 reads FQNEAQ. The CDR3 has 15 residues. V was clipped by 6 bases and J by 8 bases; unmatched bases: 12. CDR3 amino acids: CASSISLGGWEKLFF. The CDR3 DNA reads TGTGCCAGCAGTATAAGTTTAGGGGGCTGGGAAAAACTGTTTTTT.

This CDR3 reads CASSAWVESNQPQHF. The CDR3 coding sequence is TGTGCCAGCAGCGCCTGGGTGGAGAGCAATCAGCCCCAGCATTTT. The chain joins TRBV7-8 to TRBJ1-5; D is unclear. The CDR3 spans 15 residues. V was trimmed by 5 bases and J by 1 base, leaving 12 bases between them. Looked up from germline, CDR1 is SGHVS and CDR2 is FQNEAQ. Together with reference TRBV7-8 and TRBJ1-5, the CDR3 gives the full variable domain: GAGVSQSPRYKVAKRGQDVALRCDPISGHVSLFWYQQALGQGPEFLTYFQNEAQLDKSGLPSDRFFAERPEGSVSTLKIQRTQQEDSAVYLCASSAWVESNQPQHFGDGTRLSIL.

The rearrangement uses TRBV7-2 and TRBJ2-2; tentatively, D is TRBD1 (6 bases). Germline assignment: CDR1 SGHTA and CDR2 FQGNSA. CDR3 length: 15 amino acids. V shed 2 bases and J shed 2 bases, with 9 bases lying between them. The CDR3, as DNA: TGTGCCAGCAGCTTAAACAGGGTTAACACCGGGGAGCTGTTTTTT. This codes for CASSLNRVNTGELFF.

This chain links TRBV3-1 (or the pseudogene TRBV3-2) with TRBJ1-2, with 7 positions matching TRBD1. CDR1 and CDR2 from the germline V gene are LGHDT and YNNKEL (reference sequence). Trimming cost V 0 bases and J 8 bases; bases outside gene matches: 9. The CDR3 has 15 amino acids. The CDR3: CASSQEGRGLNGYTF. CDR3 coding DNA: TGTGCCAGCAGCCAAGAGGGCAGGGGGTTAAACGGCTACACCTTC.

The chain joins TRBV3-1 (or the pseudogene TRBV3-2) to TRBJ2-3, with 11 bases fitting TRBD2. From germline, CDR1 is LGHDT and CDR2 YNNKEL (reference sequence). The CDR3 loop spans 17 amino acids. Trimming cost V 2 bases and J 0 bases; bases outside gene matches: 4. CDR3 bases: TGTGCCAGCAGCCAAACACTAGCGGGGGAGAGCACAGATACGCAGTATTTT. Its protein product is CASSQTLAGESTDTQYF.

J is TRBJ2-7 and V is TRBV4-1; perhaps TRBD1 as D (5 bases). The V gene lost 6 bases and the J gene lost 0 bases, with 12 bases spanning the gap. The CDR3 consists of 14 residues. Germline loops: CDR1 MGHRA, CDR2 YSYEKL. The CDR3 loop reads CASSLDSTSYEQYF. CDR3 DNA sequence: TGCGCCAGCAGTCTCGACAGTACCTCCTACGAGCAGTACTTC.

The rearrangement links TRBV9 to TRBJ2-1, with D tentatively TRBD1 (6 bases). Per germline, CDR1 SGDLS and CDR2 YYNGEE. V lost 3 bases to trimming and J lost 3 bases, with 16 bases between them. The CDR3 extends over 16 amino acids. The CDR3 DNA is TGTGCCAGCAGCGGATTAGGGACATCTTACTACAATGAGCAGTTCTTC. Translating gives CASSGLGTSYYNEQFF.

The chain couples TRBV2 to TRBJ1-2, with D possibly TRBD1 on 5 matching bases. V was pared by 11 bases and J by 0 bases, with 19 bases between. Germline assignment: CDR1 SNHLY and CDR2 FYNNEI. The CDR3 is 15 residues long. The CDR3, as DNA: TGTGCCCGAAGAAAAACAGGACTGACTAACTATGGCTACACCTTC. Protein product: CARRKTGLTNYGYTF.

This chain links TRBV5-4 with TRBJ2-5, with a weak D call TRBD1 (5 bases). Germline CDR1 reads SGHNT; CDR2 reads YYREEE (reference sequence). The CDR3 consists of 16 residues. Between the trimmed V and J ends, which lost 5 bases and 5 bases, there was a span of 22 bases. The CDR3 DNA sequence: TGTGCCAGCAGGCCCTGGGGCTTCCTTGATTCTGAGACCCAGTACTTC. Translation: CASRPWGFLDSETQYF.

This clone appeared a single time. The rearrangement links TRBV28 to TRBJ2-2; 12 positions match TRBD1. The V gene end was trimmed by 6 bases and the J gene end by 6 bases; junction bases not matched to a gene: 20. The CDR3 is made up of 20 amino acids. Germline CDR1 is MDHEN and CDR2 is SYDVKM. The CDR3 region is CASSSDRDRGQGFWSGELFF. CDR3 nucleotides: TGTGCCAGCAGCTCTGACCGGGACAGGGGGCAAGGGTTTTGGTCCGGGGAGCTGTTTTTT.

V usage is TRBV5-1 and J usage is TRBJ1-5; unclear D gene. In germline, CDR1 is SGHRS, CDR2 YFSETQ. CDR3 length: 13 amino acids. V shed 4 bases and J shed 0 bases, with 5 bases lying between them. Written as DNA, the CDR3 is TGCGCCAGCAGCCATGGTAGCAATCAGCCCCAGCATTTT. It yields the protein CASSHGSNQPQHF.

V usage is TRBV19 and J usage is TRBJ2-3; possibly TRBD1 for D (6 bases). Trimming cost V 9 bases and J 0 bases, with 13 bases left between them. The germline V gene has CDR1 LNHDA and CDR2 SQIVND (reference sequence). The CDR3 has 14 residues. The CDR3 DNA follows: TGTGCCAGCCGACAGGTGTCTAGCACAGATACGCAGTATTTT. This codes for CASRQVSSTDTQYF.

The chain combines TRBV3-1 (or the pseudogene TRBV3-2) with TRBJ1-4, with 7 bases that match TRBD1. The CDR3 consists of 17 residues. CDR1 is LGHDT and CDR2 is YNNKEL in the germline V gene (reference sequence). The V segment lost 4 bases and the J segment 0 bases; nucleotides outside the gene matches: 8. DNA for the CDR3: TGTGCCAGCAGCCGGACAGGCCTACTTGCAACTAATGAAAAACTGTTTTTT. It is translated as CASSRTGLLATNEKLFF.

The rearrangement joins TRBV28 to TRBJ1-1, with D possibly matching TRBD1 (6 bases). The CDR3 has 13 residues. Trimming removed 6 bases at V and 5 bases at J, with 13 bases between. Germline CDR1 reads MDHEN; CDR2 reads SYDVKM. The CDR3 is CASSRGGRTEAFF. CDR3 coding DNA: TGTGCCAGCAGCAGAGGGGGACGGACTGAAGCTTTCTTT.

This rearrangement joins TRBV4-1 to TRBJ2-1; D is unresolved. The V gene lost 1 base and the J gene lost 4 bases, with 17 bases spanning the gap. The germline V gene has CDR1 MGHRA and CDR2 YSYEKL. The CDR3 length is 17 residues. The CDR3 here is CASSQVFRTKYYNEQFF. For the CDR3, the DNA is TGCGCCAGCAGCCAAGTTTTTCGGACGAAGTATTACAATGAGCAGTTCTTC.